The rows below give T cell receptor beta chains drawn from one sample of a study of response to subunit inactivated influenza vaccine. TCRdb analysed the RT-PCR reads with MiXCR anew, one entry per CDR3 protein. The sample holds about 520,000 distinct CDR3 sequences, 6.5% to 8% seen once. The sequenced sample was PBMCs from blood, obtained around 25 months after vaccination. These receptors originate from a man between 50 and 75 years old who received an inactivated influenza vaccine. Each CDR3 is given with its conserved first and last residue. D genes are given only for firm matches. Only part of the rows carry a size: once, few, many, or a class if the clone is expanded.

. 17 TRBJ2-3 . TRBV7-6 CASSLGGGRAFLDTQYF TGTGCCAGCAGCTTAGGCGGGGGCAGGGCCTTTCTGGATACGCAGTATTTT
. 13 TRBJ2-1 TRBD1 TRBV5-6 CAVTTGVDNEQFF TGTGCCGTAACAACAGGGGTGGACAATGAGCAGTTCTTC
few 14 TRBJ2-5 . TRBV2 CASKLGRSGETQYF TGTGCCAGCAAGTTGGGGAGGTCTGGAGAGACCCAGTACTTC
. 15 TRBJ1-1 . TRBV7-9 CASSPTGGTNTEAFF TGTGCCAGCAGCCCCACAGGAGGGACGAACACTGAAGCTTTCTTT
few 15 TRBJ1-2 TRBD1 TRBV5-5 CASSLSGTGGYGYTF TGTGCCAGCAGCCTCAGTGGGACAGGGGGCTATGGCTACACCTTC
. 14 TRBJ2-2 . TRBV27 CASTLGLPGGELFF TGTGCCAGCACCCTGGGATTGCCGGGCGGGGAGCTGTTTTTT
many 18 TRBJ2-5 TRBD2 TRBV28 CASSLGTSGSPIQETQYF TGTGCCAGCAGTTTAGGGACTAGCGGGAGCCCTATCCAAGAGACCCAGTACTTC
. 15 TRBJ2-3 TRBD2 TRBV6-1 CASRAGGARTDTQYF TGTGCCAGCAGGGCCGGGGGGGCGAGAACAGATACGCAGTATTTT
. 15 TRBJ1-2 . TRBV7-9 CASSPATGTNYGYTF TGTGCCAGCAGCCCTGCCACAGGGACTAACTATGGCTACACCTTC
once 17 TRBJ2-5 . TRBV7-8 CASSLARVAVGGETQYF TGTGCCAGCAGCTTAGCGCGGGTAGCGGTGGGCGGAGAGACCCAGTACTTC